This section outlines one T cell receptor beta chain sequence together with its context. The authors prepared the TCRbeta library with unique molecular identifiers. TCRdb processed the PCR reads anew with MiXCR; each CDR3 protein has one entry. Of about 98,000 distinct CDR3 sequences listed, 23% are singletons. CDR3 size: 17 residues. Trimming cost V 5 bases and J 1 base; bases outside gene matches: 4. Germline V gene sequence: CDR1 LGHNA, CDR2 YNFKEQ. The record originates from a study of T-cell reconstitution after alpha-beta-depleted transplantation in children. The gene calls are TRBV4-2 and TRBJ2-6, with 11 nucleotides matching TRBD2. Source: PBMCs, taken before TCRalphabeta/CD19-depleted stem cell transplant. This TCR was sampled from a boy aged 2-15 years with acute lymphoblastic leukemia, due to receive a stem cell transplant. The CDR3, as DNA: TGTGCCAGCAGCACGGGACTAGCGGAATCTGGGGCCAACGTCCTGACTTTC. Translation gives CASSTGLAESGANVLTF.